The rows below give T cell receptor beta chains drawn from one sample of a study of T cell repertoires in cytomegalovirus infection. TCRdb passed the reads through MiXCR, listing each CDR3 protein once. The sample includes over 150,000 distinct CDR3 sequences, approximately 17% seen only once; the top ten take less than 25%. The sample was CD8+ T cells from PBMCs. These receptors all come from a human donor in good health (CMV status not recorded). Some clones in this sample may be carry-over from other donors' samples. CDR3s include the opening cysteine and the closing phenylalanine or tryptophan. A D gene is named only where the DNA matches it firmly. Not all rows give a size; the values are once, few, many and, for expanded clones, a class.

CDR3aa: CASSVGAGRYNEQFF
CDR3nt: TGTGCCAGTAGCGTCGGGGCAGGTCGTTACAATGAGCAGTTCTTC
d_gene: .
j_gene: TRBJ2-1
v_gene: TRBV19
abundance: .

CDR3aa: CASSPPSRIGYTF
CDR3nt: TGTGCCAGCAGCCCACCCAGCCGGATTGGCTACACCTTC
d_gene: .
j_gene: TRBJ1-2
v_gene: TRBV7-9
abundance: few

CDR3aa: CSPIGTLGPEAFF
CDR3nt: TGCAGTCCCATTGGGACTCTCGGCCCTGAAGCTTTCTTT
d_gene: .
j_gene: TRBJ1-1
v_gene: TRBV20-1
abundance: .

CDR3aa: CSVEVSDRDGYTF
CDR3nt: TGCAGCGTTGAAGTATCGGACAGGGATGGCTACACCTTC
d_gene: TRBD1
j_gene: TRBJ1-2
v_gene: TRBV29-1
abundance: .

CDR3aa: CSGVTGDSYEQYF
CDR3nt: TGCAGCGGGGTGACAGGGGACTCCTACGAGCAGTACTTC
d_gene: TRBD1
j_gene: TRBJ2-7
v_gene: TRBV29-1
abundance: .

CDR3aa: CASSYRDREREPQHF
CDR3nt: TGTGCCAGCAGTTACCGGGACAGGGAGAGGGAGCCCCAGCATTTT
d_gene: TRBD1
j_gene: TRBJ1-5
v_gene: TRBV6-2/TRBV6-3
abundance: few

CDR3aa: CASSPPGGSYNEQFF
CDR3nt: TGTGCCAGCAGCCCCCCGGGGGGCTCCTACAATGAGCAGTTCTTC
d_gene: TRBD2
j_gene: TRBJ2-1
v_gene: TRBV7-2
abundance: few

CDR3aa: CSARDGGGYEQYF
CDR3nt: TGCAGTGCTAGAGATGGGGGGGGGTACGAGCAGTACTTC
d_gene: TRBD2
j_gene: TRBJ2-7
v_gene: TRBV20-1
abundance: few

CDR3aa: CASSVGGGVPGGTEAFF
CDR3nt: TGTGCCAGCAGCGTAGGAGGAGGGGTCCCAGGAGGCACTGAAGCTTTCTTT
d_gene: .
j_gene: TRBJ1-1
v_gene: TRBV9
abundance: .

CDR3aa: CASSHPQGHTEAFF
CDR3nt: TGTGCCAGCAGCCACCCACAGGGGCACACTGAAGCTTTCTTT
d_gene: TRBD1
j_gene: TRBJ1-1
v_gene: TRBV7-9
abundance: few

CDR3aa: CASSPNTEAFF
CDR3nt: TGTGCCAGCAGTCCGAACACTGAAGCTTTCTTT
d_gene: .
j_gene: TRBJ1-1
v_gene: TRBV12-3/TRBV12-4
abundance: many

CDR3aa: CASSPPGRANTEAFF
CDR3nt: TGTGCCAGCAGCCCCCCCGGCAGGGCGAACACTGAAGCTTTCTTT
d_gene: .
j_gene: TRBJ1-1
v_gene: TRBV7-9
abundance: .

CDR3aa: CSVVSTNGNYGYTF
CDR3nt: TGCAGCGTTGTATCGACTAACGGAAACTATGGCTACACCTTC
d_gene: .
j_gene: TRBJ1-2
v_gene: TRBV29-1
abundance: .

CDR3aa: CASTPGGGVWGVYGYTF
CDR3nt: TGTGCCAGTACCCCCGGAGGCGGTGTTTGGGGGGTCTATGGCTACACCTTC
d_gene: .
j_gene: TRBJ1-2
v_gene: TRBV19
abundance: .

CDR3aa: CATSDPGRGAKNIQYF
CDR3nt: TGTGCCACCAGTGACCCTGGGAGGGGAGCCAAAAACATTCAGTACTTC
d_gene: TRBD2
j_gene: TRBJ2-4
v_gene: TRBV24-1
abundance: .

CDR3aa: CASSEDSFNYGYTF
CDR3nt: TGTGCCAGCAGCGAGGACAGTTTTAACTATGGCTACACCTTC
d_gene: .
j_gene: TRBJ1-2
v_gene: TRBV28
abundance: .

CDR3aa: CASSLYGTEETQYF
CDR3nt: TGTGCCAGCAGCTTATATGGCACCGAAGAGACCCAGTACTTC
d_gene: .
j_gene: TRBJ2-5
v_gene: TRBV7-6
abundance: few

CDR3aa: CASIKTGVMNTEAFF
CDR3nt: TGTGCCAGCATCAAAACAGGGGTAATGAACACTGAAGCTTTCTTT
d_gene: TRBD1
j_gene: TRBJ1-1
v_gene: TRBV6-2/TRBV6-3
abundance: .

CDR3aa: CASSFGSGTAYEQYF
CDR3nt: TGTGCCAGCAGCTTTGGCTCCGGGACTGCCTACGAGCAGTACTTC
d_gene: .
j_gene: TRBJ2-7
v_gene: TRBV7-8
abundance: .

CDR3aa: CATEDRSSYEQYF
CDR3nt: TGTGCCACTGAGGACAGGAGCTCCTACGAGCAGTACTTC
d_gene: TRBD1
j_gene: TRBJ2-7
v_gene: TRBV7-9
abundance: .

CDR3aa: CASSFHLRDGHNQPQHF
CDR3nt: TGTGCCAGCAGTTTCCACCTCCGGGACGGCCACAATCAGCCCCAGCATTTT
d_gene: .
j_gene: TRBJ1-5
v_gene: TRBV28
abundance: .

CDR3aa: CASSTGQLNQPQHF
CDR3nt: TGCGCCAGCAGTACAGGACAGCTAAATCAGCCCCAGCATTTT
d_gene: .
j_gene: TRBJ1-5
v_gene: TRBV4-1
abundance: few

CDR3aa: CASSRTDRAPRGTGELFF
CDR3nt: TGTGCCAGCAGCCGAACCGACAGGGCACCGCGGGGGACCGGGGAGCTGTTTTTT
d_gene: .
j_gene: TRBJ2-2
v_gene: TRBV7-6
abundance: few

CDR3aa: CDSRREGWGIQPQHF
CDR3nt: TGTGACAGCAGACGGGAGGGCTGGGGTATTCAGCCCCAGCATTTT
d_gene: .
j_gene: TRBJ1-5
v_gene: TRBV6-1
abundance: .

CDR3aa: CASTGNVRWETQYF
CDR3nt: TGTGCCAGCACCGGGAACGTCAGGTGGGAGACCCAGTACTTC
d_gene: .
j_gene: TRBJ2-5
v_gene: TRBV7-9
abundance: .

CDR3aa: CASSLNSGTQYF
CDR3nt: TGTGCCAGCAGTTTAAACTCTGGTACGCAGTATTTT
d_gene: .
j_gene: TRBJ2-3
v_gene: TRBV12-3/TRBV12-4
abundance: .

CDR3aa: CASSLTSGGADEQFF
CDR3nt: TGTGCCAGCAGCTTGACTAGCGGGGGGGCAGATGAGCAGTTCTTC
d_gene: TRBD2
j_gene: TRBJ2-1
v_gene: TRBV7-2
abundance: few

CDR3aa: CASSQENRGPETGPTQYF
CDR3nt: TGCGCCAGCAGCCAAGAGAATAGGGGGCCCGAGACAGGGCCTACGCAGTATTTT
d_gene: TRBD1
j_gene: TRBJ2-3
v_gene: TRBV4-1
abundance: .

CDR3aa: CASSSPLDRGPNTGELFF
CDR3nt: TGTGCCAGCAGCTCCCCACTTGACAGGGGACCGAACACCGGGGAGCTGTTTTTT
d_gene: TRBD1
j_gene: TRBJ2-2
v_gene: TRBV7-9
abundance: few

CDR3aa: CASSLSRVLGYTF
CDR3nt: TGTGCCAGCAGTTTATCCAGGGTGCTTGGCTACACCTTC
d_gene: .
j_gene: TRBJ1-2
v_gene: TRBV28
abundance: .

CDR3aa: CASSLGQGNHEQYF
CDR3nt: TGTGCCAGCAGCTTAGGACAGGGGAACCACGAGCAGTACTTC
d_gene: TRBD1
j_gene: TRBJ2-7
v_gene: TRBV7-6
abundance: .

CDR3aa: CASSSDRDSYNEQFF
CDR3nt: TGTGCCAGCAGCTCCGACAGAGACTCCTACAATGAGCAGTTCTTC
d_gene: .
j_gene: TRBJ2-1
v_gene: TRBV7-2
abundance: few

CDR3aa: CASSPVGRQGVYEQYF
CDR3nt: TGTGCCAGCAGCCCCGTGGGCAGACAGGGGGTATACGAGCAGTACTTC
d_gene: TRBD1
j_gene: TRBJ2-7
v_gene: TRBV7-9
abundance: .

CDR3aa: CASSPSTGGLYEQYF
CDR3nt: TGTGCCAGCAGCCCGAGCACAGGGGGCTTGTACGAGCAGTACTTC
d_gene: TRBD1
j_gene: TRBJ2-7
v_gene: TRBV11-1
abundance: .

CDR3aa: CASSLSGQGTLQYF
CDR3nt: TGTGCCAGCAGTTTATCCGGACAGGGGACTCTGCAGTACTTC
d_gene: TRBD1
j_gene: TRBJ2-7
v_gene: TRBV12-3/TRBV12-4
abundance: .

CDR3aa: CASSPRLGGLGEAFF
CDR3nt: TGTGCCAGCAGCCCTCGCTTGGGGGGGCTGGGTGAAGCTTTCTTT
d_gene: .
j_gene: TRBJ1-1
v_gene: TRBV27
abundance: .

CDR3aa: CASSSMTGSDTQYF
CDR3nt: TGTGCCAGCAGTTCAATGACAGGGTCAGATACGCAGTATTTT
d_gene: TRBD1
j_gene: TRBJ2-3
v_gene: TRBV6-1
abundance: many

CDR3aa: CASRLIAGGPPDTQYF
CDR3nt: TGTGCCAGCAGGTTGATAGCGGGGGGGCCCCCAGATACGCAGTATTTT
d_gene: TRBD2
j_gene: TRBJ2-3
v_gene: TRBV28
abundance: .

CDR3aa: CASSWGAAPRGVGELFF
CDR3nt: TGTGCCAGCAGCTGGGGGGCCGCCCCCAGGGGAGTCGGGGAGCTGTTTTTT
d_gene: .
j_gene: TRBJ2-2
v_gene: TRBV7-8
abundance: few

CDR3aa: CASSLSLSGLNTEAFF
CDR3nt: TGTGCCAGCAGCTTATCTCTCTCAGGGCTGAACACTGAAGCTTTCTTT
d_gene: .
j_gene: TRBJ1-1
v_gene: TRBV7-9
abundance: few

CDR3aa: CASPDSNNEKLFF
CDR3nt: TGTGCCAGCCCGGACAGCAATAATGAAAAACTGTTTTTT
d_gene: .
j_gene: TRBJ1-4
v_gene: TRBV5-5
abundance: .

CDR3aa: CASMGTGSGNTIYF
CDR3nt: TGTGCCAGCATGGGGACAGGGTCTGGAAACACCATATATTTT
d_gene: TRBD1
j_gene: TRBJ1-3
v_gene: TRBV6-6
abundance: few

CDR3aa: CASSPQAGIDTEAFF
CDR3nt: TGTGCCAGCAGCCCGCAGGCAGGGATTGACACTGAAGCTTTCTTT
d_gene: .
j_gene: TRBJ1-1
v_gene: TRBV6-2/TRBV6-3
abundance: few

CDR3aa: CASSQGNFGNYEQYF
CDR3nt: TGCGCCAGCAGCCAAGGAAACTTTGGGAACTACGAGCAGTACTTC
d_gene: .
j_gene: TRBJ2-7
v_gene: TRBV4-1
abundance: .

CDR3aa: CASSLIRAEQYF
CDR3nt: TGTGCCAGCAGTTTAATAAGGGCCGAGCAGTACTTC
d_gene: .
j_gene: TRBJ2-7
v_gene: TRBV28
abundance: .

CDR3aa: CAIHPAGDLSYNEQFF
CDR3nt: TGTGCCATCCACCCAGCGGGGGATCTGTCCTACAATGAGCAGTTCTTC
d_gene: TRBD2
j_gene: TRBJ2-1
v_gene: TRBV10-3
abundance: .

CDR3aa: CASSEYTATGGSNEQFF
CDR3nt: TGTGCCAGCAGTGAATATACTGCGACAGGAGGAAGCAATGAGCAGTTCTTC
d_gene: .
j_gene: TRBJ2-1
v_gene: TRBV25-1
abundance: .

CDR3aa: CASSLNDRGYEQYF
CDR3nt: TGTGCCAGCAGTTTAAATGACAGGGGTTACGAGCAGTACTTC
d_gene: TRBD1
j_gene: TRBJ2-7
v_gene: TRBV12-3/TRBV12-4
abundance: .

CDR3aa: CASSSLGQGARNEQFF
CDR3nt: TGTGCCAGCAGCTCCCTAGGACAGGGGGCGCGGAATGAGCAGTTCTTC
d_gene: TRBD1
j_gene: TRBJ2-1
v_gene: TRBV6-5
abundance: few